The 7 T cell receptor beta chains below come from one sample, sequenced in a study of blood T cell repertoires in COVID-19. TCRdb keeps only in-frame clones here, not all; method: immunoSEQ multiplex PCR. In the table there are around 100,000 clones, 90% of which are singletons. Material for sequencing was peripheral blood. The receptors stem from a man in his late teens or twenties with COVID-19, enrolled during active disease.

The V and J genes are TRBV6-5 and TRBJ1-3; D gene unclear. The CDR3 extends over 14 amino acids. Germline V gene data show CDR1 as MNHEY and CDR2 as SVGAGI. Trimming left V 5 bases short and J 2 bases short, with 10 bases between. The CDR3 loop is CASSSQVTGNTIYF. CDR3 nucleotide sequence: TGTGCCAGCAGTAGTCAGGTGACTGGAAACACCATATATTTT.

The chain carries TRBV27 and TRBJ2-6; D unclear. Germline V gene data show CDR1 as MNHEY and CDR2 as SMNVEV (reference sequence). CDR3 length: 15 amino acids. V gave up 4 bases and J gave up 0 bases, with 7 bases separating them. Written as DNA, the CDR3 is TGTGCCAGCAGTTATCTCCCCTCTGGGGCCAACGTCCTGACTTTC. Translation: CASSYLPSGANVLTF.

This sequence joins TRBV4-3 and TRBJ2-3; 11 bases align to TRBD2. This CDR3 has 17 amino acids. Per the germline V gene, CDR1 is LGHNA and CDR2 is YSLEER. V dropped 0 bases and J dropped 2; count of bases not matched to a gene: 4. DNA of the CDR3: TGCGCCAGCAGCCAAGAAGGGACTAGCGGAGCCACAGATACGCAGTATTTT. This codes for CASSQEGTSGATDTQYF.

The CDR3 DNA reads TGTGCCAGCAGCTTAGTTTGGGCAGGAGAGACCCAGTACTTC. Its protein is CASSLVWAGETQYF. This chain joins TRBV7-9 and TRBJ2-5; D unclear. Germline-derived CDR1 and CDR2 are SEHNR and FQNEAQ (reference sequence). Trimming took 1 base from V and 4 from J, leaving 10 bases between them. The CDR3 consists of 14 residues.

A note on this clone: One junction end does not reproduce the germline sequence, and a read error may be involved. The chain joins TRBV28 to TRBJ1-4; tentative D call: TRBD1 (5 bases). CDR3 length equals 14 residues. In germline, CDR1 is MDHEN, CDR2 SYDVKM. The CDR3 region is CATGRLLQEGKLLF. As DNA, the CDR3 is TGTGCCACCGGGAGGTTATTACAGGAGGGAAAACTGCTTTTT.

The chain is built from TRBV4-1 and TRBJ1-2; 7 bases are shared with TRBD1. The CDR3 is 17 residues long. The trim removed 1 base at V and 1 base at J, leaving 9 bases unmatched. Germline CDR1 reads MGHRA; CDR2 reads YSYEKL. CDR3 coding DNA: TGCGCCAGCAGCCAAGTAATCTTGACAGGGATTAACTATGGCTACACCTTC. Protein sequence: CASSQVILTGINYGYTF.

J is TRBJ2-1 and V is TRBV5-1; 10 bases are a match to TRBD2. The germline gives CDR1 SGHRS, CDR2 YFSETQ. The CDR3 extends over 16 amino acids. J was trimmed by 3 bases and V by 0 bases; bases with no gene match: 3. The CDR3 sequence: CASSLVGTSVYNEQFF. The DNA for the CDR3 is TGCGCCAGCAGCTTGGTCGGGACTAGCGTCTACAATGAGCAGTTCTTC. The complete variable domain, with remaining parts taken from reference TRBV5-1 and TRBJ2-1, reads KAGVTQTPRYLIKTRGQQVTLSCSPISGHRSVSWYQQTPGQGLQFLFEYFSETQRNKGNFPGRFSGRQFSNSRSEMNVSTLELGDSALYLCASSLVGTSVYNEQFFGPGTRLTVL.